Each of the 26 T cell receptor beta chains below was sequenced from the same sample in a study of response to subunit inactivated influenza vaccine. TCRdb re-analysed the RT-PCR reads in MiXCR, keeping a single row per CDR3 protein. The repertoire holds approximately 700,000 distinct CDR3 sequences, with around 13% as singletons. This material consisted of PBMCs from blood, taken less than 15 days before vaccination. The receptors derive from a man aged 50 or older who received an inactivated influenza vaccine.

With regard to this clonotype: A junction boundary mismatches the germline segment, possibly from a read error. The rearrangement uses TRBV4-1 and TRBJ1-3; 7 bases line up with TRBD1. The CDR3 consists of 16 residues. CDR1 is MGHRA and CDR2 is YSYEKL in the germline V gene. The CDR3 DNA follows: TGCGCCAGCAGCCGGACTGGACAGGACTCTGAAAACACCATATATTTT. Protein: CASSRTGQDSENTIYF.

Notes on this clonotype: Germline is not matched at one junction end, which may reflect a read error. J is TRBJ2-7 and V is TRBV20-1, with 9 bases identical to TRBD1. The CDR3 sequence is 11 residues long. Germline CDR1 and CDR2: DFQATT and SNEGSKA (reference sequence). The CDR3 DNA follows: TGCAGTGCTAGAGTGGCCTGGGACAGGGTCTTC. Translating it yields CSARVAWDRVF.

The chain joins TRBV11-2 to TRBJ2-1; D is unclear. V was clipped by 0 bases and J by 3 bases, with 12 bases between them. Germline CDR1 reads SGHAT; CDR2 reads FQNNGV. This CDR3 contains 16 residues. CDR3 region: CASSLESGGRYNEQFF. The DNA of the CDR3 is TGTGCCAGCAGCTTAGAATCTGGCGGCCGCTACAATGAGCAGTTCTTC. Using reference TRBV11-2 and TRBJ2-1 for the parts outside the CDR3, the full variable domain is EAGVAQSPRYKIIEKRQSVAFWCNPISGHATLYWYQQILGQGPKLLIQFQNNGVVDDSQLPKDRFSAERLKGVDSTLKIQPAKLEDSAVYLCASSLESGGRYNEQFFGPGTRLTVL.

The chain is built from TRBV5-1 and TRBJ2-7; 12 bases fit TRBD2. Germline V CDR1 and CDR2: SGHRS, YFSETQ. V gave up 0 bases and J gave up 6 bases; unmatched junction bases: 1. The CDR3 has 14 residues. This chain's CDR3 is CASSLGTSGTEQYF. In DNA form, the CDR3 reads TGCGCCAGCAGCTTGGGGACTAGCGGGACCGAGCAGTACTTC.

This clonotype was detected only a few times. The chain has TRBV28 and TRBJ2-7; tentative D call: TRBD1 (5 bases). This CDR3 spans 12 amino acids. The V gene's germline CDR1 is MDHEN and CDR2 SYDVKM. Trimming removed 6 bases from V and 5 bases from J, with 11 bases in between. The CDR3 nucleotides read TGTGCCAGCAGCTGGGGCAGGAACGAGCAGTACTTC. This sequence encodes CASSWGRNEQYF. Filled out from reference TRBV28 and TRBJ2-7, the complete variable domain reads DVKVTQSSRYLVKRTGEKVFLECVQDMDHENMFWYRQDPGLGLRLIYFSYDVKMKEKGDIPEGYSVSREKKERFSLILESASTNQTSMYLCASSWGRNEQYFGPGTRLTVT.

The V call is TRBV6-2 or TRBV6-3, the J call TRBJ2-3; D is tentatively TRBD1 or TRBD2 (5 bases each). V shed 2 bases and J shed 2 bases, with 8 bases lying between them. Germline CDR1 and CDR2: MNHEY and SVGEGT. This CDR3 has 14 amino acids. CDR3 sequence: CASSYGGFTDTQYF. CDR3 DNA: TGTGCCAGCAGTTACGGGGGATTCACAGATACGCAGTATTTT.

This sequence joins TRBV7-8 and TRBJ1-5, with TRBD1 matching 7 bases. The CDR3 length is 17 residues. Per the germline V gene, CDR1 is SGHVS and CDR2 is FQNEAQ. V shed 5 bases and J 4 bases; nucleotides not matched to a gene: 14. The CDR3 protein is CASSITAGTAFNQPQHF. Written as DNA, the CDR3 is TGTGCCAGCAGCATCACTGCCGGGACAGCCTTTAATCAGCCCCAGCATTTT. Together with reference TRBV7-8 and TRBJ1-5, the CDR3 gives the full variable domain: GAGVSQSPRYKVAKRGQDVALRCDPISGHVSLFWYQQALGQGPEFLTYFQNEAQLDKSGLPSDRFFAERPEGSVSTLKIQRTQQEDSAVYLCASSITAGTAFNQPQHFGDGTRLSIL.

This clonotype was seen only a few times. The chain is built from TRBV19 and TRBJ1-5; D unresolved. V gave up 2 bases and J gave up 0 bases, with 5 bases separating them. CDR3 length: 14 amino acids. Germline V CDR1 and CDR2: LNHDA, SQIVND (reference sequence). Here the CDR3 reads CASSIFDSNQPQHF. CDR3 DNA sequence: TGTGCCAGTAGTATATTCGATAGCAATCAGCCCCAGCATTTT.

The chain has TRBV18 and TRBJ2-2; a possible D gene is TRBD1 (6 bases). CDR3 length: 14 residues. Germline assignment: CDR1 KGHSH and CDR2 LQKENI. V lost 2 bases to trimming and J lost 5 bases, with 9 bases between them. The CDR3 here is CASSPKQGTGELFF. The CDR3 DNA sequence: TGTGCCAGCTCACCAAAACAGGGTACCGGGGAGCTGTTTTTT.

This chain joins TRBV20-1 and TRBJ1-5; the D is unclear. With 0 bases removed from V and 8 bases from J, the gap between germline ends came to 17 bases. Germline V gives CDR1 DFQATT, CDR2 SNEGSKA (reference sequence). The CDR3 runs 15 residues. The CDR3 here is CSARDLWANGEPQHF. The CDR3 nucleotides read TGCAGTGCTAGAGATCTTTGGGCAAACGGGGAGCCCCAGCATTTT.

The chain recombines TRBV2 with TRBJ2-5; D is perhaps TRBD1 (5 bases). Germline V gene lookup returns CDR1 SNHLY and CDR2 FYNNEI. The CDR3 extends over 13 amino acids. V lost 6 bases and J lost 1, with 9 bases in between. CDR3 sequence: CASRPRGQETQYF. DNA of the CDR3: TGTGCCAGCAGACCTAGGGGCCAAGAGACCCAGTACTTC.

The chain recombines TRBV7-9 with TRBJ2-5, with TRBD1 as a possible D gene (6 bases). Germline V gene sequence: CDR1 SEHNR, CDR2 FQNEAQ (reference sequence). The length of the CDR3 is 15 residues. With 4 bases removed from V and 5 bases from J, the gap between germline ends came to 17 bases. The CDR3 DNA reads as TGTGCCAGCAGCTACGGGGCAGGGGTGGCGGAGACCCAGTACTTC. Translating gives CASSYGAGVAETQYF.

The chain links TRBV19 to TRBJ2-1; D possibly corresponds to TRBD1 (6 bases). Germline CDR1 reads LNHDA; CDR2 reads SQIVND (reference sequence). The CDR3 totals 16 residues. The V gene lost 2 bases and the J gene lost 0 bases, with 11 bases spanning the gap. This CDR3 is CASSIPTGSSYNEQFF. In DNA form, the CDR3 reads TGTGCCAGTAGTATACCGACAGGTAGCTCCTACAATGAGCAGTTCTTC.

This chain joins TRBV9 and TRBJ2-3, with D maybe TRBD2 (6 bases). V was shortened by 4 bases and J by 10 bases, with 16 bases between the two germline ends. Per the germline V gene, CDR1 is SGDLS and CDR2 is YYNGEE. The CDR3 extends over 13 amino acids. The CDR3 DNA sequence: TGTGCCAGCAGCTCCCCGGGACTTTCATCGCAGTATTTT. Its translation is CASSSPGLSSQYF.

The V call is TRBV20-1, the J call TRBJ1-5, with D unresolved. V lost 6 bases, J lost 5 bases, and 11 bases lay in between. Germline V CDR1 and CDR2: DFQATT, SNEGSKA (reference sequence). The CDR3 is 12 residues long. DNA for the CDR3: TGCAGTGCAACAAGACGGTATCAGCCCCAGCATTTT. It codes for CSATRRYQPQHF.

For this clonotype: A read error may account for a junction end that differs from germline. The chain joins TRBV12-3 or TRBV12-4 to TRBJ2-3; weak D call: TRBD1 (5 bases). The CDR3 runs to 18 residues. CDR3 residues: CARSLAPGLQGIGGTQYF. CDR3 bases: TGTGCCCGCAGTTTAGCTCCAGGCCTCCAGGGTATAGGTGGTACGCAGTATTTT.

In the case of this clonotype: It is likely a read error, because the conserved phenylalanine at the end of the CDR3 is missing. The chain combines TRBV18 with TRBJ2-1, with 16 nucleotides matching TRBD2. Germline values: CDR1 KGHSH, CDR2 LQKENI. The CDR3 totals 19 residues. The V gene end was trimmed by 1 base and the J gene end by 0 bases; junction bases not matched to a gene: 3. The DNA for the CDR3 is TGTGCCAGCTCACCACTCGGGACTAGCGGGAGGGACTCCTACAATGAGCAGTTCCTC. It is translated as CASSPLGTSGRDSYNEQFL.

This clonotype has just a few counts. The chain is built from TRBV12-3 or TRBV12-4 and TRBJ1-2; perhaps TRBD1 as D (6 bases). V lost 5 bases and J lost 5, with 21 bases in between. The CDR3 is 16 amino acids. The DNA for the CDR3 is TGTGCCAGCAGTCACACCTGGGACATCGGTTCTTATGGCTACACCTTC. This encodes CASSHTWDIGSYGYTF.

The CDR3 bases are TGTGCCAGCGTGGACAGCAGCTCCTACGAGCAGTACTTC. This translates into CASVDSSSYEQYF. This chain connects TRBV6-1 to TRBJ2-7; D is perhaps TRBD1 (6 bases). Deletions cut 8 bases from V and 0 bases from J, with 11 bases between. The germline V gene encodes CDR1 MNHNS and CDR2 SASEGT. The CDR3 covers 13 residues.

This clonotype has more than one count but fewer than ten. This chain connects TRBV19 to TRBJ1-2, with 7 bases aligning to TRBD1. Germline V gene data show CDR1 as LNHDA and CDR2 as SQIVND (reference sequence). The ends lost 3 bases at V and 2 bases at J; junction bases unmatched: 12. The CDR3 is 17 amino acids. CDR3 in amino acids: CASSIPLAGQSNYGYTF. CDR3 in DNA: TGTGCCAGTAGTATCCCTCTCGCGGGACAGAGCAACTATGGCTACACCTTC.

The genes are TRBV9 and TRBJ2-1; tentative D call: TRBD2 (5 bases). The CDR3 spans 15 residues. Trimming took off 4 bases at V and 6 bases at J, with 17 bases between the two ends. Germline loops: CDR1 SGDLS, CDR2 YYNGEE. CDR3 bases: TGTGCCAGCAGCCCTCATTTGGCGGGTCCCAATGAGCAGTTCTTC. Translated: CASSPHLAGPNEQFF.

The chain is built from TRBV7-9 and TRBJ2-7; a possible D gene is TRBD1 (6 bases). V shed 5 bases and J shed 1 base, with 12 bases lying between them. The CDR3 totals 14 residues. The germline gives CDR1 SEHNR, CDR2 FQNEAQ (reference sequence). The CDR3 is CASSPRTESYEQYF. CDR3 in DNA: TGTGCCAGCAGCCCGCGGACAGAGTCCTACGAGCAGTACTTC. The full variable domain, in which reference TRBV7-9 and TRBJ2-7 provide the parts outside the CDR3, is DTGVSQNPRHKITKRGQNVTFRCDPISEHNRLYWYRQTLGQGPEFLTYFQNEAQLEKSRLLSDRFSAERPKGSFSTLEIQRTEQGDSAMYLCASSPRTESYEQYFGPGTRLTVT.

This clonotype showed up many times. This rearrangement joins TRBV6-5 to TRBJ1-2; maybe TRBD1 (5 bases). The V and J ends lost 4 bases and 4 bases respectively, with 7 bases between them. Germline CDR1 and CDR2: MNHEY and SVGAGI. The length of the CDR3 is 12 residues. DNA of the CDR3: TGTGCCAGCAGTTCGCAGGGCTATGGCTACACCTTC. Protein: CASSSQGYGYTF.

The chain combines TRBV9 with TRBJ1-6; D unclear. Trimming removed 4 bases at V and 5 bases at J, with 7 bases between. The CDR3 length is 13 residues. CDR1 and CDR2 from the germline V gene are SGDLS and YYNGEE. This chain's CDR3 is CASSRENNSPLHF. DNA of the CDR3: TGTGCCAGCAGCCGGGAAAATAATTCACCCCTCCACTTT.

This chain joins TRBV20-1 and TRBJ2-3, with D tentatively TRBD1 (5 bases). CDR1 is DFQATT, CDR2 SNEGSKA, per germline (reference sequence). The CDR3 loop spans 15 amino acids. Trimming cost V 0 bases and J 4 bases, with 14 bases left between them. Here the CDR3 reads CSARDSSRVSDTQYF. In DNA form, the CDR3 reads TGCAGTGCTAGAGATTCCAGCAGGGTGTCAGATACGCAGTATTTT.

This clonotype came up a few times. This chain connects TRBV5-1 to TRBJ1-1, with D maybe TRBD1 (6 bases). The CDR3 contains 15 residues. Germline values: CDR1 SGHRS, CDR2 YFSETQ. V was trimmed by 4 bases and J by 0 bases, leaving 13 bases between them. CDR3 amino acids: CASSDKDSMNTEAFF. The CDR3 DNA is TGCGCCAGCAGCGACAAGGACAGCATGAACACTGAAGCTTTCTTT.